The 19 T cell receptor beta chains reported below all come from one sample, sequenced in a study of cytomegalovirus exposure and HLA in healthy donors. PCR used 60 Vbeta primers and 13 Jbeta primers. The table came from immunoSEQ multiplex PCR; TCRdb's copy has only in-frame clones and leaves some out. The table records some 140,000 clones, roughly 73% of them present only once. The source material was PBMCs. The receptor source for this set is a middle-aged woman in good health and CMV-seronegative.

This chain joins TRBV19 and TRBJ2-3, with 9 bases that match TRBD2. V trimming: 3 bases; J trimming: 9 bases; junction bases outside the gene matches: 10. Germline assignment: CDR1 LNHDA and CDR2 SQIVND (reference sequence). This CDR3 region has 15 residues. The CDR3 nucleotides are TGTGCCAGTAGTATTATAGCGGGGGCCCGGTCCACGCAGTATTTT. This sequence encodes CASSIIAGARSTQYF.

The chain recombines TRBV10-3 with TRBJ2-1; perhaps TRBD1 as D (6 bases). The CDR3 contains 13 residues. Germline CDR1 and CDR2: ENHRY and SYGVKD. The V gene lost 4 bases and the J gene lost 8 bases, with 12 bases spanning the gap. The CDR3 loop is CAISVGTRDEQFF. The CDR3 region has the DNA TGTGCCATCAGTGTCGGGACACGCGATGAGCAGTTCTTC.

The CDR3 DNA reads TGTGCCATCAGTGGATTTTTGTCAGACAATGAGCAGTTCTTC. This translates into CAISGFLSDNEQFF. The J gene is TRBJ2-1, the V gene TRBV10-3, with no clear D. Germline V gene data show CDR1 as ENHRY and CDR2 as SYGVKD. The CDR3 totals 14 residues. Trimming took off 4 bases at V and 5 bases at J, with 12 bases between the two ends.

In DNA form, the CDR3 reads TGCGCCAGCAGGGACAATTCAGAGACCCAGTACTTC. The encoded protein is CASRDNSETQYF. This sequence joins TRBV10-2 and TRBJ2-5; possibly TRBD1 for D (5 bases). CDR3 length equals 12 residues. Germline CDR1 is WSHSY and CDR2 is SAAADI. The ends were cut back, 6 bases at V and 4 bases at J, with 9 bases in the middle.

The CDR3 here is CASADREHEKLFF. The CDR3 nucleotides are TGTGCCAGCGCAGACAGGGAACATGAAAAACTGTTTTTT. The gene calls are TRBV5-6 and TRBJ1-4; 7 bases match TRBD1. Germline CDR1 reads SGHDT; CDR2 reads YYEEEE. The V gene end was trimmed by 7 bases and the J gene end by 6 bases; junction bases not matched to a gene: 6. The CDR3 consists of 13 residues.

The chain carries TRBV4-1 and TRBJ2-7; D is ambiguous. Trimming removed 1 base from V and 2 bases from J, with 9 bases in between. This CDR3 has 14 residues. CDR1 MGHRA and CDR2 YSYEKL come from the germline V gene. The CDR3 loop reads CASSQGAGTYEQYF. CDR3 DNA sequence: TGCGCCAGCAGCCAAGGTGCAGGTACCTACGAGCAGTACTTC.

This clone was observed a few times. CDR3 in amino acids: CAISETRDTGELFF. CDR3 coding DNA: TGTGCCATATCTGAGACTAGAGACACCGGGGAGCTGTTTTTT. This chain uses TRBV10-3 with TRBJ2-2, with D tentatively TRBD2 (6 bases). Germline CDR1 reads ENHRY; CDR2 reads SYGVKD. The CDR3 has 14 amino acids. V dropped 9 bases and J dropped 3 bases, with 14 bases sitting between them.

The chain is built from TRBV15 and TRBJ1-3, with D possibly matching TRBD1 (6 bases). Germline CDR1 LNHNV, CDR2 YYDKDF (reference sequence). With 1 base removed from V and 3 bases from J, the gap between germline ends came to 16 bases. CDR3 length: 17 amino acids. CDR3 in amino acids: CATSRANLGAFGNTIYF. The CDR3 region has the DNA TGTGCCACCAGCAGAGCTAACCTGGGGGCGTTTGGAAACACCATATATTTT.

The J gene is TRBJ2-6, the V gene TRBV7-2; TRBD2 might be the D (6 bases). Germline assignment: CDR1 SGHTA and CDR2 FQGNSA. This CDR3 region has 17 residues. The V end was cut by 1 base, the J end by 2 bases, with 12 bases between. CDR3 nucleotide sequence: TGTGCCAGCAGCTTAGTTACGGGGGTAACTGGGGCCAACGTCCTGACTTTC. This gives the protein CASSLVTGVTGANVLTF.

CDR3 in amino acids: CASSSRAGGSNQPQHF. The CDR3 DNA reads TGTGCCAGCAGCTCCAGGGCGGGGGGTAGCAATCAGCCCCAGCATTTT. The V call is TRBV5-5, the J call TRBJ1-5, with D perhaps TRBD1 (5 bases). This CDR3 is 16 amino acids long. The V end was cut by 3 bases, the J end by 0 bases, with 13 bases between. Germline V gene lookup returns CDR1 SGHKS and CDR2 YYEKEE (reference sequence). The entire variable domain, with the rest obtained from reference TRBV5-5 and TRBJ1-5, is as follows: DAGVTQSPTHLIKTRGQQVTLRCSPISGHKSVSWYQQVLGQGPQFIFQYYEKEERGRGNFPDRFSARQFPNYSSELNVNALLLGDSALYLCASSSRAGGSNQPQHFGDGTRLSIL.

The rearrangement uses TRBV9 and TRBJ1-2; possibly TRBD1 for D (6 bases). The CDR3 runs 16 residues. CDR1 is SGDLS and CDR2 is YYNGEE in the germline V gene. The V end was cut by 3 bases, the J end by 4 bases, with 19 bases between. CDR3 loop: CASSALGGPATYGYTF. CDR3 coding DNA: TGTGCCAGCAGCGCTCTGGGGGGGCCGGCTACCTATGGCTACACCTTC.

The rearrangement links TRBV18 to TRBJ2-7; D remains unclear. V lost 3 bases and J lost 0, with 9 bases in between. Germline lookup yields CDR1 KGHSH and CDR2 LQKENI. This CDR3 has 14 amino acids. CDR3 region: CASSPGSSSYEQYV. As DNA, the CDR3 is TGTGCCAGCTCACCGGGCTCCAGCTCCTACGAGCAGTACGTC.

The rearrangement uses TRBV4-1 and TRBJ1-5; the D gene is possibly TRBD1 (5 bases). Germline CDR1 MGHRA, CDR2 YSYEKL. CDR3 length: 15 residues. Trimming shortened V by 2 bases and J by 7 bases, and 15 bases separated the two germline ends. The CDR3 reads CASSQSPGIEQPQHF. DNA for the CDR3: TGCGCCAGCAGCCAATCCCCAGGGATTGAACAGCCCCAGCATTTT.

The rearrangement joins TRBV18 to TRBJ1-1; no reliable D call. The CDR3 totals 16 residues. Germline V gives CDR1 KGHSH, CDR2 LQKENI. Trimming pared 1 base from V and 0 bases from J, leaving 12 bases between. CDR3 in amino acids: CASSPRGVALNTEAFF. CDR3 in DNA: TGTGCCAGCTCACCACGAGGTGTTGCGTTGAACACTGAAGCTTTCTTT. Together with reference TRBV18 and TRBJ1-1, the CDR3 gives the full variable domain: NAGVMQNPRHLVRRRGQEARLRCSPMKGHSHVYWYRQLPEEGLKFMVYLQKENIIDESGMPKERFSAEFPKEGPSILRIQQVVRGDSAAYFCASSPRGVALNTEAFFGQGTRLTVV.

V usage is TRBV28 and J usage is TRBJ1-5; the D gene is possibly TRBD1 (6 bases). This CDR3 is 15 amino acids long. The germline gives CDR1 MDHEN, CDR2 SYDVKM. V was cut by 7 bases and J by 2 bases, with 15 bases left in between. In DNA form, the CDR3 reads TGTGCCAGCATTAAGGGGGTTGATCGCAATCAGCCCCAGCATTTT. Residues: CASIKGVDRNQPQHF.

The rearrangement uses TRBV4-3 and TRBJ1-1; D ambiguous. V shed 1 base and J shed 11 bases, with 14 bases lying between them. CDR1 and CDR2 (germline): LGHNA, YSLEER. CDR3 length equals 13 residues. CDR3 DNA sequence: TGCGCCAGCAGCCAAGCCCCAATCCGCGGGGCTTTCTTT. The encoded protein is CASSQAPIRGAFF.

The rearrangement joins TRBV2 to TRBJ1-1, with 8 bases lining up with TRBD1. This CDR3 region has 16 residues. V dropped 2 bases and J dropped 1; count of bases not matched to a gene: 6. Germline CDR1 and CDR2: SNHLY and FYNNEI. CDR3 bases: TGTGCCAGCAGTGAACACAGGGGGATAAGGAACACTGAAGCTTTCTTT. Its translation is CASSEHRGIRNTEAFF.

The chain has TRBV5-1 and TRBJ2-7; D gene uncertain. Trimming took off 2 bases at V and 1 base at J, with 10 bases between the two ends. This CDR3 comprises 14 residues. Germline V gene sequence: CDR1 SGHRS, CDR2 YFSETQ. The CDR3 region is CASSLSDWSYEQYF. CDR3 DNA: TGCGCCAGCAGCTTATCCGACTGGTCCTACGAGCAGTACTTC.

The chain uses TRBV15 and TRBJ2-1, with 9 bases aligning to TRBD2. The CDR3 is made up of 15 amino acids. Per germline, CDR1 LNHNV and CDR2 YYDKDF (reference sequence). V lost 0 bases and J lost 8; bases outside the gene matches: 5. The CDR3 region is CATSRDGTSSYEQFF. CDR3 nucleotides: TGTGCCACCAGCAGAGATGGGACTAGCAGCTATGAGCAGTTCTTC. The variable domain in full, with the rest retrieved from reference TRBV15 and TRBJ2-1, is DAMVIQNPRYQVTQFGKPVTLSCSQTLNHNVMYWYQQKSSQAPKLLFHYYDKDFNNEADTPDNFQSRRPNTSFCFLDIRSPGLGDTAMYLCATSRDGTSSYEQFFGPGTRLTVL.